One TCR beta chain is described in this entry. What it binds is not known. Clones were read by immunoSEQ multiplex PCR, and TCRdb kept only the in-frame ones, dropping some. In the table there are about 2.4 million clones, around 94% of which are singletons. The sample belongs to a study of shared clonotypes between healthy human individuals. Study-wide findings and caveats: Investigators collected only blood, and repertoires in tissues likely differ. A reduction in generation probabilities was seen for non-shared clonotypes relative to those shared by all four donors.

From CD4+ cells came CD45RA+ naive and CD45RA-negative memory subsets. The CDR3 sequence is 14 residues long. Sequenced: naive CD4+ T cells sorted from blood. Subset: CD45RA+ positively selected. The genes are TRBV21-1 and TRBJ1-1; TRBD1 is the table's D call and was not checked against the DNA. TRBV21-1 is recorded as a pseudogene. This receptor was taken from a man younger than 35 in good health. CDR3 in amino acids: CASSDTGTGGLAFF. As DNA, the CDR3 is TGTGCCAGCAGCGACACCGGGACAGGGGGCCTAGCTTTCTTT.